The clone carrying this T cell receptor beta chain was detected only a few times. MiXCR, run by TCRdb on the RT-PCR reads, gives a single entry per CDR3 protein. Among roughly 540,000 distinct CDR3 sequences listed, around a quarter were seen once. This sample stems from a study of response to subunit inactivated influenza vaccine. The germline V gene has CDR1 LNHNV and CDR2 YYDKDF (reference sequence). CDR3 size: 13 residues. V lost 4 bases, J lost 6 bases, and 13 bases lay in between. The same data also went into a second study, on T cells expressing NK-cell markers. That study adds: As the method of synthesis, 5'RACE template switching with UMIs yielded TCR beta cDNA. Of the CD8+ T cell pool in several donors, roughly 1.0-7.5% was accounted for by dominant NKG2C+ clonotypes. In a handful of donors, these clonotypes also led the CD3+CD56-NKG2C+ fraction.

The sequences come from CD4+ T cells sorted from PBMCs, collected about 13 days after vaccination. The clonotype originates from a man aged 50-59 years who received an inactivated influenza vaccine. The chain carries TRBV15 and TRBJ2-7, with D tentatively TRBD1 (6 bases). CDR3 sequence: CATSNSRGSEQYF. Written as DNA, the CDR3 is TGTGCCACCAGCAATAGTAGGGGGAGCGAGCAGTACTTC.